The following is a TCR beta chain sequence with its context. TCRdb's copy holds only in-frame clones and misses some; the assay was immunoSEQ multiplex PCR. The table shows fewer than 250,000 clones, with 82% occurring only once. Seattle-derived patients entered the study during active infection and were followed longitudinally. These data originate in a study of blood T cell repertoires in COVID-19. Study-level information: Samples representing acute and convalescent COVID-19 were sourced from the United States, Italy and Spain.

This CDR3 comprises 14 residues. Per the germline V gene, CDR1 is SQVTM and CDR2 is ANQGSEA. With 0 bases removed from V and 3 bases from J, the gap between germline ends came to 12 bases. The rearrangement uses TRBV29-1 and TRBJ2-7; D is uncertain. The receptor was isolated from a woman in her fifties or sixties with COVID-19, enrolled during active disease. Sequenced input: peripheral blood. The CDR3 bases are TGCAGCGTTGAAGATCGAGGCAGAGGCTACGAGCAGTACTTC. This codes for CSVEDRGRGYEQYF.